These 14 T cell receptor beta chains were all obtained from the same sample, sequenced in a study of blood T cells in healthy people across ages. Primed by a sample-barcoded 5' primer and a J-beta primer mix, a second PCR proceeded for 7 to 11 cycles. TCRdb re-analysed the 5' RACE reads in MiXCR, keeping a single row per CDR3 protein. The top ten clones hold 20% to 25% of a sample with around 940,000 distinct CDR3 sequences, approximately 50% of them seen once. Sequencing was done on a sample of blood. These receptors all stem from an older woman in good health.

This chain links TRBV9 with TRBJ2-7; 9 bases line up with TRBD2. There are 15 residues in the CDR3. V lost 4 bases and J lost 1; bases outside the gene matches: 6. The V gene's germline CDR1 is SGDLS and CDR2 YYNGEE. The CDR3, as DNA: TGTGCCAGCAGCCAGGCGGGGGGGAGGTCCTACGAGCAGTACTTC. Protein: CASSQAGGRSYEQYF.

Here the CDR3 reads CASSRGGSGTQYF. The CDR3 nucleotides read TGTGCCAGCAGCCGCGGTGGTTCGGGGACCCAGTACTTC. The chain uses TRBV7-7 and TRBJ2-5; no reliable D call. Germline lookup yields CDR1 SSHAT and CDR2 FNYEAQ (reference sequence). The CDR3 spans 13 residues. Trimming stripped 5 bases from V and 7 bases from J, with 14 bases between. The full variable domain, completed using reference TRBV7-7 and TRBJ2-5, is GAGVSQSPRYKVTKRGQDVTLRCDPISSHATLYWYQQALGQGPEFLTYFNYEAQPDKSGLPSDRFSAERPEGSISTLTIQRTEQRDSAMYRCASSRGGSGTQYFGPGTRLLVL.

The J gene is TRBJ2-7, the V gene TRBV7-2, with a tentative D call TRBD1 (5 bases). This CDR3 is built from 15 residues. Trimming shortened V by 2 bases and J by 1 base, and 12 bases separated the two germline ends. Germline loops: CDR1 SGHTA, CDR2 FQGNSA. The CDR3 is CASSLRGGQSYEQYF. In DNA, the CDR3 is TGTGCCAGCAGCTTAAGGGGCGGCCAATCCTACGAGCAGTACTTC. Combining the CDR3 with reference TRBV7-2 and TRBJ2-7 gives the whole variable domain GAGVSQSPSNKVTEKGKDVELRCDPISGHTALYWYRQSLGQGLEFLIYFQGNSAPDKSGLPSDRFSAERTGGSVSTLTIQRTQQEDSAVYLCASSLRGGQSYEQYFGPGTRLTVT.

This chain uses TRBV3-1 with TRBJ2-4, with TRBD1 matching over 11 bases. The CDR3 has 12 residues. V dropped 10 bases and J dropped 13; count of bases not matched to a gene: 9. CDR1 and CDR2 from the germline V gene are LGHDT and YNNKEL (reference sequence). The CDR3 DNA reads TGTGCCACCCGGACAGGGGGCGGTGAGCAGTACTTC. The encoded protein is CATRTGGGEQYF.

This clonotype was detected a few times. The chain carries TRBV7-9 and TRBJ2-7; 7 nucleotides align to TRBD1. V lost 3 bases, J lost 5 bases, and 10 bases stayed unmatched. The germline V gene encodes CDR1 SEHNR and CDR2 FQNEAQ (reference sequence). The CDR3 loop spans 15 amino acids. This CDR3 reads CASSFSRDRANEQYF. CDR3 sequence (DNA): TGTGCCAGCAGCTTCAGTAGAGACAGGGCCAACGAGCAGTACTTC.

This clonotype was counted between two and nine times. The chain links TRBV2 to TRBJ2-5, with TRBD2 as a possible D gene (5 bases). CDR1 and CDR2 from the germline V gene are SNHLY and FYNNEI. CDR3 size: 13 residues. Trimming took off 8 bases at V and 3 bases at J, with 13 bases between the two ends. CDR3 region: CASGRERKETQYF. The CDR3, as DNA: TGTGCCAGCGGTAGGGAGCGGAAAGAGACCCAGTACTTC.

The CDR3 is CASSLLGLPSYEQYF. The CDR3 coding sequence is TGCGCCAGCAGCCTATTGGGACTTCCAAGCTACGAGCAGTACTTC. V usage is TRBV4-1 and J usage is TRBJ2-7, with a weak D call TRBD2 (6 bases). V gave up 4 bases and J gave up 3 bases, with 16 bases separating them. This CDR3 region has 15 residues. Germline CDR1 reads MGHRA; CDR2 reads YSYEKL.

This sequence joins TRBV6-2 or TRBV6-3 and TRBJ2-3; 10 nucleotides align to TRBD2. The CDR3 contains 18 residues. The V gene end was trimmed by 1 base and the J gene end by 0 bases; junction bases not matched to a gene: 7. Per the germline V gene, CDR1 is MNHEY and CDR2 is SVGEGT. The CDR3 reads CASSYLIPGLASTDTQYF. The CDR3 DNA reads as TGTGCCAGCAGTTACTTAATACCGGGACTAGCGAGCACAGATACGCAGTATTTT.

This clonotype has only a few counts. V and J are TRBV12-3 or TRBV12-4 and TRBJ1-5, with no clear D. The CDR3 has 12 residues. V lost 4 bases, J lost 3 bases, and 4 bases lay in between. The CDR3 DNA sequence: TGTGCCAGCAGTTCTTTCAATCAGCCCCAGCATTTT. It is translated as CASSSFNQPQHF.

V gene TRBV7-9 combines with J gene TRBJ2-4; D possibly corresponds to TRBD2 (5 bases). The length of the CDR3 is 13 residues. Germline V CDR1 and CDR2: SEHNR, FQNEAQ (reference sequence). V shed 5 bases and J shed 7 bases, with 12 bases lying between them. The CDR3 region is CASSQPGGNIQYF. CDR3 nucleotides: TGTGCCAGCAGCCAACCAGGAGGTAACATTCAGTACTTC.

The chain carries TRBV9 and TRBJ2-3; 7 bases match TRBD2. The CDR3 runs 16 residues. The ends lost 0 bases at V and 2 bases at J; junction bases unmatched: 6. CDR1 and CDR2 (germline): SGDLS, YYNGEE. The CDR3 here is CASSVGRGTLTDTQYF. CDR3 in DNA: TGTGCCAGCAGCGTAGGGCGGGGGACTCTCACAGATACGCAGTATTTT.

The V and J genes are TRBV7-2 and TRBJ1-2, with a weak D call TRBD1 (5 bases). Germline CDR1 is SGHTA and CDR2 is FQGNSA. Trimming stripped 3 bases from V and 1 base from J, with 12 bases between. This CDR3 is built from 15 residues. The CDR3: CASSLEVQGNYGYTF. The CDR3 DNA follows: TGTGCCAGCAGCTTGGAGGTCCAGGGTAACTATGGCTACACCTTC.

The chain joins TRBV20-1 to TRBJ2-1; 10 bases agree with TRBD2. Germline V CDR1 and CDR2: DFQATT, SNEGSKA (reference sequence). The CDR3 is made up of 15 amino acids. V lost 4 bases to trimming and J lost 3 bases; unmatched junction nucleotides: 6. In DNA, the CDR3 is TGCAGTGCTACCCGTTTAGCGGGAGGCTACAATGAGCAGTTCTTC. It encodes CSATRLAGGYNEQFF.

The chain carries TRBV4-2 and TRBJ2-7; 8 bases line up with TRBD2. The CDR3 spans 17 residues. CDR1 is LGHNA, CDR2 YNFKEQ, per germline. After removal of 0 bases from V and 4 bases from J, the junction contained 11 bases not matched to a gene. The CDR3 DNA sequence: TGTGCCAGCAGCCAAGACCTTAGAGGCGGGAGGCGGTACGAGCAGTACTTC. Translated, it gives CASSQDLRGGRRYEQYF.